The clone carrying this T cell receptor (beta chain) was seen repeatedly, ten times or more. The antigen remains undetermined. The CDR3 runs 15 residues. The junction had 3 bases not matched to a gene; V was cut back by 0 bases and J by 4 bases. The germline V gene has CDR1 KGHDR and CDR2 SFDVKD. TCRdb recomputed calls from the multiplex PCR reads with MiXCR, one row per CDR3 protein. The repertoire holds about 130,000 distinct CDR3 sequences, with less than 20% as singletons. Axillary draining lymph nodes of breast cancer patients supplied the node samples. This record belongs to a study of breast tumors, draining lymph nodes, adjacent tissues. Points from the study as a whole: Compared with basal-like, luminal-like tumors shared significantly more repertoire with nontumor tissue. The data were judged consistent with most tumor T cells coming from lymph node and expanding in tumor. Tumor T cell lymph node origin was a supported hypothesis, not proven. Tumor TCR diversity was below lymph nodes but above nontumor tissue.

The rearrangement joins TRBV24-1 to TRBJ2-5, with 8 nucleotides matching TRBD1. The clonotype was recovered from a female donor with breast cancer. Some clones in this sample may be carry-over from other donors' samples. Sequences were obtained from axillary lymph node tissue. The CDR3 region is CATSDLSRGRETQYF. The CDR3 nucleotides are TGTGCCACCAGTGATTTGTCCAGGGGGCGAGAGACCCAGTACTTC.